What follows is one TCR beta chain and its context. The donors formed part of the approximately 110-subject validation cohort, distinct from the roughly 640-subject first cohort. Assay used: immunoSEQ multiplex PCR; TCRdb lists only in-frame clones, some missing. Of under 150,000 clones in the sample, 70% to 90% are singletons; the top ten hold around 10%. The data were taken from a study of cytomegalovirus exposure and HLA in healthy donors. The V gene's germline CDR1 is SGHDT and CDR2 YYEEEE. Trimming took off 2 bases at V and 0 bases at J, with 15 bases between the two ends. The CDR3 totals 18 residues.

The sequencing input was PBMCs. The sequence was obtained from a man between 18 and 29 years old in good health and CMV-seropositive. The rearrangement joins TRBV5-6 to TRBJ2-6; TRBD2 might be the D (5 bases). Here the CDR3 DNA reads TGTGCCAGCAGCTTTGGGATATTCGGGGACTCTGGGGCCAACGTCCTGACTTTC. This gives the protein CASSFGIFGDSGANVLTF.